The 2 T cell receptor beta chains presented below share a single source sample, sequenced in a study of CD8 T cells in ankylosing spondylitis. Broader study findings: Characteristic of ankylosing spondylitis blood, it appeared, was a TCR beta motif comprising 7 to 9 highly homologous variants.

Their antigens remain unidentified. TCRdb used MiXCR to reprocess the 5' RACE reads, holding one entry per CDR3 protein. This repertoire shows more than 600,000 distinct CDR3 sequences, about 20% found once; its top ten account for under 20%. Specimen: blood, either unsorted or a sorted T cell fraction (not recorded which). These receptors originate from a male donor with ankylosing spondylitis.

The chain uses TRBV7-6 and TRBJ2-7, with D uncertain. The CDR3 is 16 residues long. Germline CDR1 is SGHVS and CDR2 is FNYEAQ. Deletions cut 5 bases from V and 0 bases from J, with 17 bases between. The CDR3 loop is CASSPRTGIASYEQYF. The CDR3 bases are TGTGCCAGCAGCCCTAGGACGGGCATCGCCTCCTACGAGCAGTACTTC.

This clonotype was counted only a few times. The V gene is TRBV5-5, the J gene TRBJ2-5; D call uncertain. V was shortened by 4 bases and J by 0 bases, with 16 bases between the two germline ends. Germline V gene sequence: CDR1 SGHKS, CDR2 YYEKEE (reference sequence). The CDR3 extends over 16 amino acids. DNA for the CDR3: TGTGCCAGCAGCCCATTCGGATTCGGTTACCAAGAGACCCAGTACTTC. It encodes CASSPFGFGYQETQYF.